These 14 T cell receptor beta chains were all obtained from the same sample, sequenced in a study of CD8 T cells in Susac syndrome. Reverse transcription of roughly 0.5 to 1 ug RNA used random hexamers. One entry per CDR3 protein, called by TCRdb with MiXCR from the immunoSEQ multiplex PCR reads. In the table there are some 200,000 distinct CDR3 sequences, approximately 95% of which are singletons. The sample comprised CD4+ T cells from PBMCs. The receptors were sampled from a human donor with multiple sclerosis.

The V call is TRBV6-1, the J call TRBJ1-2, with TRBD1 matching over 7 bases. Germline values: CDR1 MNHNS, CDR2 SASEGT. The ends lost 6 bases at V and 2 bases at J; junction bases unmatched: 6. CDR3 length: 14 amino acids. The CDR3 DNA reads TGTGCCAGCAGAACGACAGGGAGAAACTATGGCTACACCTTC. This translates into CASRTTGRNYGYTF.

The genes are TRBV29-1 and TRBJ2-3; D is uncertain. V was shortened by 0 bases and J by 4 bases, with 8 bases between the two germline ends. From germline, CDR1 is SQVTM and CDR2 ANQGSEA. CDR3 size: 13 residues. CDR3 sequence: CSVEEVWADTQYF. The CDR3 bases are TGCAGCGTTGAAGAAGTTTGGGCAGATACGCAGTATTTT.

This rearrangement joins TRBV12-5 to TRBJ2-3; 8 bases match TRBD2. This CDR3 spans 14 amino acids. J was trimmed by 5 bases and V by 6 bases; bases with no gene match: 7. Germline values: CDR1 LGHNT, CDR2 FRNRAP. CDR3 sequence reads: CASGYGTSVDTQYF. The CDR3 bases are TGTGCTAGTGGCTACGGGACTAGTGTAGATACGCAGTATTTT.

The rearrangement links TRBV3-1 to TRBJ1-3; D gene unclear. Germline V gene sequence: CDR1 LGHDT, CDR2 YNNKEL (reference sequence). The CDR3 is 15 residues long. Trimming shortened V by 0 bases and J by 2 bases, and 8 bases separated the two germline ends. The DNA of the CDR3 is TGTGCCAGCAGCCAAGATACAAGACCTGGAAACACCATATATTTT. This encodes CASSQDTRPGNTIYF.

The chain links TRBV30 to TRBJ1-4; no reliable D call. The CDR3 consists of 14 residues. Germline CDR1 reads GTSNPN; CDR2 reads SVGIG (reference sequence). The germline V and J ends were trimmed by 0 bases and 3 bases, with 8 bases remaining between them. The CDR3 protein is CAWSVGGSNEKLFF. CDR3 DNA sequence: TGTGCCTGGAGTGTTGGTGGGTCTAATGAAAAACTGTTTTTT. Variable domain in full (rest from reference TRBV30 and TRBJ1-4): SQTIHQWPATLVQPVGSPLSLECTVEGTSNPNLYWYRQAAGRGLQLLFYSVGIGQISSEVPQNLSASRPQDRQFILSSKKLLLSDSGFYLCAWSVGGSNEKLFFGSGTQLSVL.

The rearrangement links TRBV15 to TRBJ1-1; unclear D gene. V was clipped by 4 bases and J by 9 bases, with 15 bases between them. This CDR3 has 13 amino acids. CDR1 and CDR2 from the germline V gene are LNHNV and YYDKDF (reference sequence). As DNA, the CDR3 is TGTGCCACCAGCATACGGGAGCCTACAAAAGCTTTCTTT. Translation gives CATSIREPTKAFF. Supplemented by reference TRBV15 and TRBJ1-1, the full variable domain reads DAMVIQNPRYQVTQFGKPVTLSCSQTLNHNVMYWYQQKSSQAPKLLFHYYDKDFNNEADTPDNFQSRRPNTSFCFLDIRSPGLGDTAMYLCATSIREPTKAFFGQGTRLTVV.

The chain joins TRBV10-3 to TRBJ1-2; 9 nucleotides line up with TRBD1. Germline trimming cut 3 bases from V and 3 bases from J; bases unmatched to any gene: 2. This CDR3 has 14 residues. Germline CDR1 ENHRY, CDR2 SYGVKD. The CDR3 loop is CAISDRDRDYGYTF. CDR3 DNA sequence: TGTGCCATCAGTGACCGGGACAGGGACTATGGCTACACCTTC.

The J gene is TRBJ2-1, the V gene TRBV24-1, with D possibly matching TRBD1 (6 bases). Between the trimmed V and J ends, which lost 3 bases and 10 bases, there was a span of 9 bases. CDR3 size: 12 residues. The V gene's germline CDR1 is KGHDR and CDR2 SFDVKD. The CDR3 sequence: CATSDQGMEQFF. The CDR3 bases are TGTGCCACCAGTGATCAGGGGATGGAGCAGTTCTTC.

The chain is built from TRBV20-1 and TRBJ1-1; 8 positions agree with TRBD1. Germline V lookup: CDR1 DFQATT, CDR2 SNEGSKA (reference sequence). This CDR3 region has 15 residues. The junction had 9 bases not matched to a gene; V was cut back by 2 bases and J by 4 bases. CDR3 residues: CSARIFGTGVTEAFF. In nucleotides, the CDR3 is TGCAGTGCTAGAATTTTCGGGACAGGAGTCACTGAAGCTTTCTTT.

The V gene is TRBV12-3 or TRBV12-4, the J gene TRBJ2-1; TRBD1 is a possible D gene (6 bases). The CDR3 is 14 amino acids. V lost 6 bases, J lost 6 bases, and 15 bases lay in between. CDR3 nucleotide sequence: TGTGCCAGCAGCTCAAGGACAGTAACCAATGAGCAGTTCTTC. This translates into CASSSRTVTNEQFF.

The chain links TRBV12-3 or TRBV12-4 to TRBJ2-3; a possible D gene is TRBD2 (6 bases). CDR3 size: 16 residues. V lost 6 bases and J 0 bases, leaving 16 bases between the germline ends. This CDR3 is CASSSDRDWSTDTQYF. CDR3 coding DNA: TGTGCCAGCAGCAGCGACCGGGACTGGAGCACAGATACGCAGTATTTT.

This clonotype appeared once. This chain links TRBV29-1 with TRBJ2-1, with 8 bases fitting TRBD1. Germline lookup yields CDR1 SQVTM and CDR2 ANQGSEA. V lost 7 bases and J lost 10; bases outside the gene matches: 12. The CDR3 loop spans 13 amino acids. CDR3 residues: CSAGQGRLREQFF. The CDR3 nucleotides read TGCAGCGCTGGACAGGGAAGATTGCGGGAGCAGTTCTTC.

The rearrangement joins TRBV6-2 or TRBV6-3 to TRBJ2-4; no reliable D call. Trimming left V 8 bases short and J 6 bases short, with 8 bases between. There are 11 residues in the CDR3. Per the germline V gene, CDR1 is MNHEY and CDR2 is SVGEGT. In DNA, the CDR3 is TGTGCCAGCGGTATTGGAAACATTCAGTACTTC. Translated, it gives CASGIGNIQYF.

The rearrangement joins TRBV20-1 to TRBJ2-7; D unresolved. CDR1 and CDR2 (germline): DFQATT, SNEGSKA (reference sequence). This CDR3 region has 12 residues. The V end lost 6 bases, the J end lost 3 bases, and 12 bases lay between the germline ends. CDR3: CSATSNSYEQYF. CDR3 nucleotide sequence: TGCAGTGCGACCTCCAACAGCTACGAGCAGTACTTC.